This is a list of T cell receptor beta chains from one sample in a study of blood T cell repertoires in COVID-19. The assay was immunoSEQ multiplex PCR, and TCRdb's table has in-frame clones only and misses some. The table has 30,000 or so clones, around 91% seen once. Sequencing was done on a sample of peripheral blood. These receptors were taken from a man aged 60 to 75 with active COVID-19. The CDR3 runs from the conserved cysteine through the conserved F or W. Each record gives: D gene, clone size, J gene, V gene, CDR3 DNA, CDR3 protein. The D gene is left open where the match is weak. Clone size is not always given. Where it is, it says once, few, many or a class for expanded clones.

>.|.|TRBJ2-2|TRBV2
TGTGCCAGGACCCACGGGAGGGGGCGTAGCACCGGGGAGCTGTTTTTT
CARTHGRGRSTGELFF
>.|few|TRBJ1-6|TRBV9
TGTGCCAGCAGCCCTGCCGGGGCCTATAATTCACCCCTCCACTTT
CASSPAGAYNSPLHF
>TRBD1|few|TRBJ2-7|TRBV5-5
TGTGCCAGCAGCTTGGGCCTCGGGACAGGGGGCCTCGAGCAGTACTTC
CASSLGLGTGGLEQYF
>TRBD1|.|TRBJ1-4|TRBV2
TGTGCCAGCAGCTTAGACAGGGCGGGTAATGAAAAACTGTTTTTT
CASSLDRAGNEKLFF
>TRBD1|.|TRBJ1-2|TRBV11-3
TGTGCCAGCAGCAGCACGCCCGGACAGGGGGCGTATGGCTACACCTTC
CASSSTPGQGAYGYTF
>TRBD1|.|TRBJ1-2|TRBV7-3
TGTGCCAGCAGCTTAACCGGACAGGGATGGTATGGCTACACCTTC
CASSLTGQGWYGYTF
>TRBD2|.|TRBJ2-2|TRBV5-5
TGTGCCAGCAGCCGGACTAGCGGGGGGGCCGGGACCGGGGAGCTGTTTTTT
CASSRTSGGAGTGELFF
>TRBD2|.|TRBJ2-7|TRBV7-2
TGTGCCAGCAGTTCCTATAGCGGGGGTCGCCACGAGCAGTACTTC
CASSSYSGGRHEQYF
>.|.|TRBJ1-1|TRBV5-4
TGTGCCAGCAGCCCCACAATGAACACTGAAGCTTTCTTT
CASSPTMNTEAFF
>.|.|TRBJ1-5|TRBV6-5
TGTGCCAGCAGAGCGGTTTGGGGTGGGCCCCAGCATTTT
CASRAVWGGPQHF
>TRBD1|.|TRBJ1-4|TRBV5-1
TGCGCCAGCAGGCAAACAGGGGGCGATGAAAAACTGTTTTTT
CASRQTGGDEKLFF
>.|.|TRBJ2-2|TRBV5-1
TGCGCCAGCAGCAAGGCGGGGAACACCGGGGAGCTGTTTTTT
CASSKAGNTGELFF
>TRBD1|.|TRBJ1-1|TRBV27
TGTGCCAGCAGTTACGCACAGGGGGCGGGTACTGAAGCTTTCTTT
CASSYAQGAGTEAFF
>TRBD1|.|TRBJ2-7|TRBV7-9
TGTGCCAGCAGCACCCTCGGACAGGGTGACTCCTACGAGCAGTACTTC
CASSTLGQGDSYEQYF
>TRBD1|.|TRBJ1-2|TRBV6-5
TGTGCCAGCAGGGTCGGGACAGGGGGTTTCTATGGCTACACCTTC
CASRVGTGGFYGYTF